These 5 T cell receptor beta chains were sequenced from one sample in a study of regulatory T cells in long-lasting Graves disease. The time point was: persistent/refractory GD, antithyroid drugs over 5 years with positive TRAb. There was RNA extracted from PBMCs, and the TCR library was made from it. Building the TCR beta libraries relied on iRepertoire HTBI primers, and CDR3 regions underwent Arm-PCR. In TCRdb, the multiplex PCR reads were re-called with MiXCR into one record per CDR3 protein. The data show about 470,000 distinct CDR3 sequences, 20% to 25% seen once. The sample in question was peripheral blood mononuclear cells (PBMCs), obtained when the disease was refractory, from a patient treated with antithyroid drugs. The receptors were gathered from a female donor with Graves disease.

The chain is built from TRBV27 and TRBJ2-2; D unclear. Trimming shortened V by 2 bases and J by 1 base, and 11 bases separated the two germline ends. Germline lookup yields CDR1 MNHEY and CDR2 SMNVEV (reference sequence). The CDR3 spans 16 residues. The CDR3 is CASSLIVRGNTGELFF. CDR3 in DNA: TGTGCCAGCAGTTTAATCGTCAGAGGGAACACCGGGGAGCTGTTTTTT.

CDR3 nucleotide sequence: TGTGCCAGTAGTATAGAGGCAGATTATTCCTATGGCTACACCTTC. Protein product: CASSIEADYSYGYTF. The chain is built from TRBV19 and TRBJ1-2; D is unresolved. The CDR3 is 15 amino acids. In germline, CDR1 is LNHDA, CDR2 SQIVND (reference sequence). The V and J ends lost 0 bases and 4 bases respectively, with 12 bases between them.

This sequence joins TRBV7-9 and TRBJ2-2, with 9 nucleotides matching TRBD1. V lost 4 bases, J lost 8 bases, and 14 bases stayed unmatched. Germline V gene lookup returns CDR1 SEHNR and CDR2 FQNEAQ (reference sequence). The CDR3 has 17 amino acids. CDR3: CASSSPGQGAVPGELFF. CDR3 DNA: TGTGCCAGCAGCTCGCCGGGACAGGGAGCCGTTCCTGGGGAGCTGTTTTTT. The whole variable domain, filled in from reference TRBV7-9 and TRBJ2-2, reads DTGVSQNPRHKITKRGQNVTFRCDPISEHNRLYWYRQTLGQGPEFLTYFQNEAQLEKSRLLSDRFSAERPKGSFSTLEIQRTEQGDSAMYLCASSSPGQGAVPGELFFGEGSRLTVL.

This clonotype has ten or more counts. The chain is built from TRBV28 and TRBJ2-7; 10 nucleotides align to TRBD1. With 5 bases clipped from V and 6 bases from J, the junction kept 10 bases outside the gene matches. The CDR3 sequence is 15 residues long. The germline CDR1 and CDR2 sequences are MDHEN and SYDVKM. Here the CDR3 reads CASSLPGTGAREQYF. In DNA form, the CDR3 reads TGTGCCAGCAGTCTACCGGGGACAGGGGCGCGCGAGCAGTACTTC.

The gene calls are TRBV9 and TRBJ1-1, with 7 bases that match TRBD1. The germline V gene encodes CDR1 SGDLS and CDR2 YYNGEE. V lost 3 bases to trimming and J lost 0 bases; unmatched junction nucleotides: 5. There are 15 residues in the CDR3. This CDR3 reads CASSGGDSLNTEAFF. The CDR3 nucleotides read TGTGCCAGCAGCGGTGGGGACAGCTTGAACACTGAAGCTTTCTTT.